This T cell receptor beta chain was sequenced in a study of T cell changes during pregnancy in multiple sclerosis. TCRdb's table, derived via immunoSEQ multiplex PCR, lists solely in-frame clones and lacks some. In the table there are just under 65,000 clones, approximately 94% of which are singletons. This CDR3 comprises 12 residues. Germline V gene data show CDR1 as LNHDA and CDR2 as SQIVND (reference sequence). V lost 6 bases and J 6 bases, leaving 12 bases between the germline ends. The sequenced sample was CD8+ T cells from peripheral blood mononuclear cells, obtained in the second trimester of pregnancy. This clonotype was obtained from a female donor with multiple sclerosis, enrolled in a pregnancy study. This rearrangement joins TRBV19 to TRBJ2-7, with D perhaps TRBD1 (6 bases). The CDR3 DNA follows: TGTGCCAGTAGCCCCGGACAGTTCGAGCAGTACTTC. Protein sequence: CASSPGQFEQYF.